This T cell receptor beta chain was sequenced in a study of neurological immune-mediated disorders. As for the study in general: Secondary progressive cases numbered 3 among the roughly 35 multiple sclerosis patients, while the other 31 were relapsing-remitting. Broader study findings: According to phylogenetic grouping, one related-CDR3 cluster, a possible signature, contained the repertoires of 18 of 34 multiple sclerosis patients.

The V gene's germline CDR1 is DFQATT and CDR2 SNEGSKA (reference sequence). The CDR3 is made up of 13 amino acids. V was pared by 2 bases and J by 7 bases, with 0 bases of the junction left unmatched. The method for making cDNA was 5'RACE, and it used 10-nucleotide random UMIs. TCRdb ran MiXCR on the 5' RACE reads and lists one entry per CDR3 protein. The sample shows under 80,000 distinct CDR3 sequences, roughly 5.5% of them seen only once. Libraries used 2 million unsorted PBMCs kept frozen in RNAlater. This clonotype was observed many times. Its specificity is unknown. The specimen sequenced was PBMCs. The TCR comes from a woman between 25 and 40 years old with multiple sclerosis. The chain joins TRBV20-1 to TRBJ2-1; 12 bases align to TRBD2. CDR3 DNA: TGCAGTGCTAGACTAGCGGGGGGGAATGAGCAGTTCTTC. This codes for CSARLAGGNEQFF.